Given below is one T cell receptor beta chain in context. Its cognate antigen is unknown. The data stem from a study of liver allograft versus peripheral blood T cells. The overall study: Transplanted livers held T cell receptor repertoires, and these were compared with repertoires in recipients' peripheral blood.

TCRdb re-called the reads through MiXCR, storing one row per CDR3 protein. The sample shows about 10,000 distinct CDR3 sequences, about 18% of them seen only once. This CDR3 has 13 amino acids. The V gene lost 2 bases and the J gene lost 2 bases, with 7 bases spanning the gap. Germline V lookup: CDR1 GTSNPN, CDR2 SVGIG (reference sequence). Study-wide results and limits: Reportedly, liver allograft T cell receptor repertoires differed from peripheral blood ones.

The chain couples TRBV30 to TRBJ1-3, with D hard to call. The TCR was taken from a human patient who had a liver transplant. Among the T cells, some may be from the graft donor. The CDR3 nucleotides read TGTGCCTGGAGTACCGGGGCTGGAAACACCATATATTTT. Its translation: CAWSTGAGNTIYF.